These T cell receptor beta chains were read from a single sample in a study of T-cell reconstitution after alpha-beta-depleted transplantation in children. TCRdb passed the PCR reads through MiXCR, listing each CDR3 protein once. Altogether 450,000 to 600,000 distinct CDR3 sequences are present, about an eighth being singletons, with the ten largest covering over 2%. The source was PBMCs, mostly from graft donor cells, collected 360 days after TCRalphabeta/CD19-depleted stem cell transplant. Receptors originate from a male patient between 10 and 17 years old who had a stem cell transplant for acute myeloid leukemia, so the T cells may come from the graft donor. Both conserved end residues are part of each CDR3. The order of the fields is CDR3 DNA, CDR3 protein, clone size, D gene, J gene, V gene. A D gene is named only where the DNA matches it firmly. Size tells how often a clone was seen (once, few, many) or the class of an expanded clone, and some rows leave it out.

CDR3 DNA: TGTGCCAGCAGTCCTCAGTTAGGACAGGGGTACGAGCAGTACTTC
CDR3 protein: CASSPQLGQGYEQYF
clone size: NA
D gene: TRBD1
J gene: TRBJ2-7
V gene: TRBV28

CDR3 DNA: TGTGCCAGCAGCCAAGATCGGCCAGATACGCAGTATTTT
CDR3 protein: CASSQDRPDTQYF
clone size: many
D gene: NA
J gene: TRBJ2-3
V gene: TRBV4-2

CDR3 DNA: TGTGCCACCAGTGGCCAGGGAGGAAGCGGGGAGCTGTTTTTT
CDR3 protein: CATSGQGGSGELFF
clone size: few
D gene: NA
J gene: TRBJ2-2
V gene: TRBV24-1

CDR3 DNA: TGCAGTGCTAGCTTCGGGACCCATGAGAAGTTCTTC
CDR3 protein: CSASFGTHEKFF
clone size: NA
D gene: NA
J gene: TRBJ2-1
V gene: TRBV20-1

CDR3 DNA: TGTGCCAGCAGCCGATACAGGGGCCAAGATCCCTACGAGCAGTACTTC
CDR3 protein: CASSRYRGQDPYEQYF
clone size: few
D gene: TRBD1
J gene: TRBJ2-7
V gene: TRBV28

CDR3 DNA: TGCAGTGCTAGTAGGTTGACTAGCGGGAGGAACGAGCAGTACTTC
CDR3 protein: CSASRLTSGRNEQYF
clone size: NA
D gene: TRBD2
J gene: TRBJ2-7
V gene: TRBV20-1

CDR3 DNA: TGTGCCAGCAGCTCCCGGACTAGCGTGATCTCCTACAATGAGCAGTTCTTC
CDR3 protein: CASSSRTSVISYNEQFF
clone size: NA
D gene: TRBD2
J gene: TRBJ2-1
V gene: TRBV5-6

CDR3 DNA: TGTGCCAGCAGTTATATCCGCACAGAGGCAGATACGCAGTATTTT
CDR3 protein: CASSYIRTEADTQYF
clone size: NA
D gene: NA
J gene: TRBJ2-3
V gene: TRBV6-2/TRBV6-3

CDR3 DNA: TGTGCCATCAGTGAGTCCGGGGTTCGAAGTTTAGCGGGAAGTTTCGGAGCCAAAAACATTCAGTACTTC
CDR3 protein: CAISESGVRSLAGSFGAKNIQYF
clone size: few
D gene: TRBD2
J gene: TRBJ2-4
V gene: TRBV10-3

CDR3 DNA: TGTGCCAGCAGTCCTCTAGCGGGAGAATGGACCGGGGAGCTGTTTTTT
CDR3 protein: CASSPLAGEWTGELFF
clone size: many
D gene: TRBD2
J gene: TRBJ2-2
V gene: TRBV6-5

CDR3 DNA: TGTGCCAGCAGTGAATTGTCACAAGGAGGCAACGAGCAGTACTTC
CDR3 protein: CASSELSQGGNEQYF
clone size: few
D gene: NA
J gene: TRBJ2-7
V gene: TRBV25-1

CDR3 DNA: TGCAGCGTGTATGGGCGGGAGAGCACCGGGGAGCTGTTTTTT
CDR3 protein: CSVYGRESTGELFF
clone size: NA
D gene: TRBD2
J gene: TRBJ2-2
V gene: TRBV29-1

CDR3 DNA: TGCAGTGCTATAGCGGGAGCCACCTACAATGAGCAGTTCTTC
CDR3 protein: CSAIAGATYNEQFF
clone size: few
D gene: TRBD2
J gene: TRBJ2-1
V gene: TRBV20-1

CDR3 DNA: TGCAGTGCAGGGGACCCTCCTTTTACCGGGGAGCTGTTTTTT
CDR3 protein: CSAGDPPFTGELFF
clone size: few
D gene: NA
J gene: TRBJ2-2
V gene: TRBV20-1

CDR3 DNA: TGTGCCAGCAGTATTGACTATGCGGACAAAGCTACGGGGTGGTACAATGAGCAGTTCTTC
CDR3 protein: CASSIDYADKATGWYNEQFF
clone size: NA
D gene: NA
J gene: TRBJ2-1
V gene: TRBV6-2/TRBV6-3

CDR3 DNA: TGCAGCGTTATGCAGGTGATGAACACTGAAGCTTTCTTT
CDR3 protein: CSVMQVMNTEAFF
clone size: many
D gene: NA
J gene: TRBJ1-1
V gene: TRBV29-1

CDR3 DNA: TGCGCCAGCAGCCAAGAGGGGATAATAAACACCGGGGAGCTGTTTTTT
CDR3 protein: CASSQEGIINTGELFF
clone size: many
D gene: NA
J gene: TRBJ2-2
V gene: TRBV4-3

CDR3 DNA: TGTGCTAGTGGCCCGGGGAGCGATGGCTACACCTTC
CDR3 protein: CASGPGSDGYTF
clone size: many
D gene: NA
J gene: TRBJ1-2
V gene: TRBV12-5

CDR3 DNA: TGTGCCAGCAGTTACTACGGCGGGGAGAGCTCCTACGAGCAGTACTTC
CDR3 protein: CASSYYGGESSYEQYF
clone size: few
D gene: NA
J gene: TRBJ2-7
V gene: TRBV6-5

CDR3 DNA: TGCGCCAGCAGCCGGGAAGAGGGTTCCTACGAGCAGTACTTC
CDR3 protein: CASSREEGSYEQYF
clone size: many
D gene: NA
J gene: TRBJ2-7
V gene: TRBV5-1

CDR3 DNA: TGCGCCAGCAGCCAATCACCGGGTTACACTACAACCGGGGAGCTGTTTTTT
CDR3 protein: CASSQSPGYTTTGELFF
clone size: many
D gene: NA
J gene: TRBJ2-2
V gene: TRBV4-3

CDR3 DNA: TGTGCCAGCAGCCAAGATTGGATGGGGGCCCCCTACGAGCAGTACTTC
CDR3 protein: CASSQDWMGAPYEQYF
clone size: NA
D gene: NA
J gene: TRBJ2-7
V gene: TRBV4-2

CDR3 DNA: TGCAGCGTTGCTCACAGGGTATCGGGCTATGGCTACACCTTC
CDR3 protein: CSVAHRVSGYGYTF
clone size: few
D gene: NA
J gene: TRBJ1-2
V gene: TRBV29-1

CDR3 DNA: TGTGCCAGCAGTTTGGGGGGACAGGGGGCGAGCTACACCTTC
CDR3 protein: CASSLGGQGASYTF
clone size: NA
D gene: TRBD1
J gene: TRBJ1-2
V gene: TRBV28

CDR3 DNA: TGCGCCAGCAGCGTCCAGGGCCTTACCTACGAGCAGTACTTC
CDR3 protein: CASSVQGLTYEQYF
clone size: NA
D gene: NA
J gene: TRBJ2-7
V gene: TRBV5-1

CDR3 DNA: TGTGCCAGCAGCCAGCGGACGGAACTAGAAAAACTGTTTTTT
CDR3 protein: CASSQRTELEKLFF
clone size: NA
D gene: NA
J gene: TRBJ1-4
V gene: TRBV3-1

CDR3 DNA: TGTGCCAGCAGTTCCTCAACTAGCAATGAGCAGTTCTTC
CDR3 protein: CASSSSTSNEQFF
clone size: NA
D gene: NA
J gene: TRBJ2-1
V gene: TRBV12-3/TRBV12-4

CDR3 DNA: TGTGCCAGCAGCTTAGGAGGGACAGATCAGCCCCAGCATTTT
CDR3 protein: CASSLGGTDQPQHF
clone size: NA
D gene: TRBD1
J gene: TRBJ1-5
V gene: TRBV11-2

CDR3 DNA: TGTGCCACCAGTGATGGAGCGTTCAATCAGCCCCAGCATTTT
CDR3 protein: CATSDGAFNQPQHF
clone size: few
D gene: NA
J gene: TRBJ1-5
V gene: TRBV24-1

CDR3 DNA: TGTGCCAGCAGTCCCCAACGGGGATTGAGACTAGGCATTCAGTACTTC
CDR3 protein: CASSPQRGLRLGIQYF
clone size: NA
D gene: NA
J gene: TRBJ2-4
V gene: TRBV27

CDR3 DNA: TGCAGTGCCCCGGTTAGGGTGAGCTCCTACAATGAGCAGTTCTTC
CDR3 protein: CSAPVRVSSYNEQFF
clone size: many
D gene: NA
J gene: TRBJ2-1
V gene: TRBV20-1

CDR3 DNA: TGCAGCGTTGTGCTAGCGGGCCTCCGGGGGACCCAGTACTTC
CDR3 protein: CSVVLAGLRGTQYF
clone size: many
D gene: TRBD2
J gene: TRBJ2-5
V gene: TRBV29-1